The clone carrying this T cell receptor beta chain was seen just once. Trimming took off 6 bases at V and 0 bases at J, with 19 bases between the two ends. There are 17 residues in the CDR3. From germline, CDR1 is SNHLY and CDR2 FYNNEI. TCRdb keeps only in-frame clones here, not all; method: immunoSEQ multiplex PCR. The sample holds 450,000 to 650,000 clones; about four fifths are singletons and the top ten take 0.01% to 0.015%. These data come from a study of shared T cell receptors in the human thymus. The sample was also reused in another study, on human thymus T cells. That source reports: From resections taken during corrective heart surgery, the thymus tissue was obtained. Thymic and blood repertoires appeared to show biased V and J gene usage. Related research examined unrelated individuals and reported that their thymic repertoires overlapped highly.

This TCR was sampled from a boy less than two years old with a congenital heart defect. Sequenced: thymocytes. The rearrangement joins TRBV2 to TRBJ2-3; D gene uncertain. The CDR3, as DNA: TGTGCCAGCAGCAACGAAACAGACCCCGTTAGCACAGATACGCAGTATTTT. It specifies CASSNETDPVSTDTQYF.